The clone carrying this T cell receptor beta chain was recorded a few times. Antigen unknown. This record comes from a study of T-cell memory formation after mild COVID-19. The V gene's germline CDR1 is SGHDT and CDR2 YYEEEE. The CDR3 extends over 18 amino acids. V lost 4 bases to trimming and J lost 0 bases; unmatched junction nucleotides: 8. Regarding the study as a whole: SARS-CoV-2 specificity of second-wave clones peaking day 37 was unconfirmed. The appearance of some responding clones in pre-infection memory suggested that cross-reactive memory joined. Contracting clones from day 15 to 85 showed balanced CD4/CD8; later expanders favored CD4+.

From the 5' RACE reads, TCRdb called clonotypes with MiXCR, one entry per CDR3 protein. The sample lists a few hundred thousand distinct CDR3 sequences; about 20% were seen once. The sequence was obtained from an adult woman who had mild COVID-19 (a few samples of this study predate the infection). Cell type and time point are not known. The chain carries TRBV5-6 and TRBJ2-1; 12 nucleotides align to TRBD2. The sample was PBMCs or a T cell subset sorted from them (not recorded which). CDR3 protein: CASSPPLAGGISYNEQFF. In nucleotides, the CDR3 is TGTGCCAGCAGCCCACCCCTAGCGGGAGGGATCTCCTACAATGAGCAGTTCTTC.